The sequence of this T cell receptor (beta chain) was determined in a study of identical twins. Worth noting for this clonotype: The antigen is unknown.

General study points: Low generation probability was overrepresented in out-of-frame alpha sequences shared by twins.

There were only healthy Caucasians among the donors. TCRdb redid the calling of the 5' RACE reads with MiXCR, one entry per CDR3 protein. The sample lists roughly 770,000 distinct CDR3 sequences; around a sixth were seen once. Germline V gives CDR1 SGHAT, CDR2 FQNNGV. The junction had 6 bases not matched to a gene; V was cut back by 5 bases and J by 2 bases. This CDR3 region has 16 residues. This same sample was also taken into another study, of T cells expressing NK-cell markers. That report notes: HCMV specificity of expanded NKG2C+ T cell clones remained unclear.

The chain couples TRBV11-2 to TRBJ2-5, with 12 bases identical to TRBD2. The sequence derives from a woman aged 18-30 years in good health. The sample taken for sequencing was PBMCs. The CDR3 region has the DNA TGTGCCAGCAGCCTCGGACTAGCGGGGCTTCAAGAGACCCAGTACTTC. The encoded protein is CASSLGLAGLQETQYF.